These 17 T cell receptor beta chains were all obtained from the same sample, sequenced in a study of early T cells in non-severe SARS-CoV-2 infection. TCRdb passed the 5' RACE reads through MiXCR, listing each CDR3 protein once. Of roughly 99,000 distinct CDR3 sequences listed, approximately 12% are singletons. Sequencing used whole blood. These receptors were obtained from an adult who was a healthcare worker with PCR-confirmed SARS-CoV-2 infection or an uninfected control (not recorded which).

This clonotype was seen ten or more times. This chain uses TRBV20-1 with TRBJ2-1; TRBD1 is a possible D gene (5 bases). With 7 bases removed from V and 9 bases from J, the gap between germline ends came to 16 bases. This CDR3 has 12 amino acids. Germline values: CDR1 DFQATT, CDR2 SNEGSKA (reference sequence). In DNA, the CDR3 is TGCAGTGTTCAGGGTCCACCAACTGAGCAGTTCTTC. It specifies CSVQGPPTEQFF.

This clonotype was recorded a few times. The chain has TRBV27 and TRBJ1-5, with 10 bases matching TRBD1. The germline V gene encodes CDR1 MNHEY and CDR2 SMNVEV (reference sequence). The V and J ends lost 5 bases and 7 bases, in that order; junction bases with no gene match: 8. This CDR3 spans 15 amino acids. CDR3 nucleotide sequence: TGTGCCAGCAGTCCGGACAGGGGGTCATCCCAGCCCCAGCATTTT. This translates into CASSPDRGSSQPQHF.

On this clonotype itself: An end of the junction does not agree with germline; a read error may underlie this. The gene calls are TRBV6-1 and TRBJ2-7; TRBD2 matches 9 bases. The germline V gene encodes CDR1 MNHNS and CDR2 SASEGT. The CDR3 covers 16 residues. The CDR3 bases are TGTGCCAGCAGTCAAGCTAGCGGGGTGTACTCCTACGAGCAGTACTTC. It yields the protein CASSQASGVYSYEQYF.

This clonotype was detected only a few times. The CDR3 reads CASSSVAGGYYEQYF. The CDR3 DNA sequence: TGTGCCAGCAGTTCCGTGGCGGGAGGATATTACGAGCAGTACTTC. V gene TRBV27 combines with J gene TRBJ2-7, with TRBD2 matching over 8 bases. Germline V gene lookup returns CDR1 MNHEY and CDR2 SMNVEV (reference sequence). Trimming at V came to 4 bases and at J to 4 bases, leaving 9 bases not matched to a gene. This CDR3 has 15 amino acids.

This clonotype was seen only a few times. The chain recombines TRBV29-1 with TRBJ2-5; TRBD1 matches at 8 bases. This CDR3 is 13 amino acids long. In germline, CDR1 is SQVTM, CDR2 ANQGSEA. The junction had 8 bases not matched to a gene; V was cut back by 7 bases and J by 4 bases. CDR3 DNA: TGCAGCGCTATGATCACAGGGGGAGAGACCCAGTACTTC. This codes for CSAMITGGETQYF.

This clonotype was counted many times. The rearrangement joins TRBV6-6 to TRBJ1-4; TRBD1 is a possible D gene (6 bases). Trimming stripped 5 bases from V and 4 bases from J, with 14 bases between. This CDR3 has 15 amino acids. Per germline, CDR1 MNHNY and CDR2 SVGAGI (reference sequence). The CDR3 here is CASSTNRVVNEKLFF. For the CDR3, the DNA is TGTGCCAGCAGTACCAACAGGGTAGTTAATGAAAAACTGTTTTTT.

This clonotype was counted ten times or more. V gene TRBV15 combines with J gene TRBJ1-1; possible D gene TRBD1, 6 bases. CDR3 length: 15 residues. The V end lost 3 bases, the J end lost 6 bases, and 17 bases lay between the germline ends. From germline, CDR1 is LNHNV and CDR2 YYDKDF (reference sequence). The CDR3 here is CATSRTWWDKAEAFF. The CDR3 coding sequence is TGTGCCACCAGCAGGACTTGGTGGGACAAAGCTGAAGCTTTCTTT.

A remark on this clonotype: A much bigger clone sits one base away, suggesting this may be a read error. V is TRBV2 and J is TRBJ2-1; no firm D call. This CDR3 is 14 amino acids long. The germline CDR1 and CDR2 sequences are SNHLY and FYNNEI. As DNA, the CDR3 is TGTGCCAGCAGTGAGCTAGACGTTTACAATGTGCAGTTCTTC. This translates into CASSELDVYNVQFF.

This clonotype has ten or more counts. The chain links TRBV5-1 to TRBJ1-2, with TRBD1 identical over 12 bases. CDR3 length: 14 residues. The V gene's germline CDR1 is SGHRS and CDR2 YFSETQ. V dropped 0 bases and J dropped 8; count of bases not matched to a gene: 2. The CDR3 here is CASSLAGTGGGYTF. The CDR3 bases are TGCGCCAGCAGCTTGGCCGGGACAGGGGGCGGCTACACCTTC.

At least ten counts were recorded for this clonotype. CDR3: CASSPPDHVGALHF. The CDR3 nucleotides read TGTGCCAGCAGCCCACCGGACCACGTTGGGGCCCTCCACTTT. The rearrangement links TRBV5-6 to TRBJ1-6; unclear D gene. Trimming pared 4 bases from V and 14 bases from J, leaving 19 bases between. Germline values: CDR1 SGHDT, CDR2 YYEEEE. There are 14 residues in the CDR3.

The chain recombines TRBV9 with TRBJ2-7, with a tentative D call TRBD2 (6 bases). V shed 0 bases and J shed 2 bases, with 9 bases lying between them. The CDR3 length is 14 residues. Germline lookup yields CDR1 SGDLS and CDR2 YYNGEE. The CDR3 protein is CASSVASAAYEQYF. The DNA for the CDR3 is TGTGCCAGCAGCGTAGCTAGCGCCGCCTACGAGCAGTACTTC.

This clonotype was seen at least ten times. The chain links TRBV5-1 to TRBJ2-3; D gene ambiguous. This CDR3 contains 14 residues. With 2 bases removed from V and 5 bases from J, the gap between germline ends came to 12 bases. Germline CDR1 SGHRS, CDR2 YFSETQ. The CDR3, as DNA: TGCGCCAGCAGCTTCGCGTCAGCCGGAGATACGCAGTATTTT. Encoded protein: CASSFASAGDTQYF.

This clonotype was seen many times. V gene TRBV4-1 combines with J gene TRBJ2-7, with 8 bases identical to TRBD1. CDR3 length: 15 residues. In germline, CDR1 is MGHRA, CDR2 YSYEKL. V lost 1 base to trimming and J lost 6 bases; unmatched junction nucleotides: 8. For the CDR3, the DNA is TGCGCCAGCAGCCAAGCATGGCCAGGGGGCCTCGAGCAGTACTTC. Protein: CASSQAWPGGLEQYF.

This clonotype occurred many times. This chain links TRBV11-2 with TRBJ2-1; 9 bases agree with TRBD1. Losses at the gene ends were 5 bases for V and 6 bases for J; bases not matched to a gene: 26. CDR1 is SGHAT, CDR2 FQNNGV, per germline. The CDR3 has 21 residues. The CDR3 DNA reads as TGTGCCAGCAGCCTCGGAACCGGGACAGGGCGTTTCGGACGTCCGGGCAATGAGCAGTTCTTC. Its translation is CASSLGTGTGRFGRPGNEQFF.

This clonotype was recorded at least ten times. CDR3 DNA: TGCGCCAGCAGCTTGGAGGGCGGAAAAAGCTCCTACAATGAGCAGTTCTTC. Protein: CASSLEGGKSSYNEQFF. The V and J genes are TRBV5-1 and TRBJ2-1; D not resolved. The CDR3 totals 17 residues. Trimming pared 0 bases from V and 0 bases from J, leaving 13 bases between. Germline CDR1 and CDR2: SGHRS and YFSETQ.

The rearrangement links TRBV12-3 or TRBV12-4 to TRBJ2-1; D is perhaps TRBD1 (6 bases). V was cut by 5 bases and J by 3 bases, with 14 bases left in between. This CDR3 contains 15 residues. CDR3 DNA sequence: TGTGCCAGCAGTCCGGACAGAGGGGACTACAATGAGCAGTTCTTC. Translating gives CASSPDRGDYNEQFF.

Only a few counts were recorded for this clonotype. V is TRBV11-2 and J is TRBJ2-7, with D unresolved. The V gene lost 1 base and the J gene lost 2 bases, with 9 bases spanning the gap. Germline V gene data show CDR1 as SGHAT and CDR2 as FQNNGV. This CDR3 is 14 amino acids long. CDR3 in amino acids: CASSLGLPTYEQYF. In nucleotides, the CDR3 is TGTGCCAGCAGCTTAGGATTGCCCACCTACGAGCAGTACTTC.